Sequencing of this T cell receptor (beta chain) was carried out in a study of CD8+ T cells in alopecia areata. Study details: Twice a day, 5 to 10 mg of oral tofacitinib was administered to treated patients. Study findings and constraints: Mice gave a clearer picture of TCR sharing than patients did, possibly for HLA-related reasons.

RNA, once extracted, was reverse transcribed into cDNA for use as the sequencing template. Clones were read by immunoSEQ multiplex PCR, and TCRdb kept only the in-frame ones, dropping some. Among about 150,000 clones, approximately 45% were seen once, and the ten largest hold about 6.4%. The germline V gene encodes CDR1 MGHDK and CDR2 SYGVNS. This CDR3 has 11 residues. With 10 bases removed from V and 2 bases from J, the gap between germline ends came to 8 bases. Remarks on this clone: Its antigen is undetermined.

The chain recombines TRBV25-1 with TRBJ2-5; the D gene is possibly TRBD1 (6 bases). The sample comprised CD4+ T cells sorted from blood. This receptor was obtained from a human donor with alopecia areata. CDR3 sequence reads: CAIQGQETQYF. CDR3 nucleotides: TGTGCCATACAGGGACAAGAGACCCAGTACTTC.